Many counts were recorded for the clone carrying this T cell receptor beta chain. Its antigen is unknown. The data originate from a study of T cells after yellow fever vaccination. The trim removed 3 bases at V and 2 bases at J, leaving 17 bases unmatched. Germline loops: CDR1 KGHDR, CDR2 SFDVKD. This CDR3 has 20 residues. TCRdb used MiXCR to reprocess the 5' RACE reads, holding one entry per CDR3 protein. The sample lists roughly 70,000 distinct CDR3 sequences, around 7.3% seen once, with roughly 41% in the top ten. Broader study findings: Among primary-vaccination clones, most reappeared after the booster, at approximately 96% for CD4 and 88% for CD8.

Sequenced material: CD8+ T cells sorted from PBMCs, taken on the day of the yellow fever booster vaccination. The sequence came from a man in his thirties or forties who received the YFV17D yellow fever vaccine. The chain recombines TRBV24-1 with TRBJ2-1; TRBD1 agrees at 8 bases. The CDR3: CATSDGKTGMRTGTYNEQFF. The CDR3 coding sequence is TGTGCCACCAGTGATGGGAAAACGGGTATGCGGACAGGGACCTACAATGAGCAGTTCTTC.